The T cell receptor (beta chain) described here comes from a study of T cell repertoires in cytomegalovirus infection. Overall study context: Shared public TCR beta signatures pointed to both CMV infection and a matching HLA type.

Trimming took 5 bases from V and 0 from J, leaving 11 bases between them. Germline V lookup: CDR1 KGHSH, CDR2 LQKENI. This CDR3 region has 14 residues. TCRdb re-called the reads with MiXCR, one entry per CDR3 protein. The profile covers fewer than 550,000 distinct CDR3 sequences, with around 27% appearing a single time and around 13% taken by the ten largest. Study results and caveats: Cumulative frequency of public TCR beta families picked out carriers of CMV plus the relevant HLA. In two of eight donors, the top clonotype was HLA-C-restricted CMV-specific.

This clonotype was seen a handful of times. Its antigen is not identified. The V gene is TRBV18, the J gene TRBJ2-7, with a possible D match to TRBD2 (7 bases). Input material: PBMCs. The clonotype originates from a human donor in good health (CMV status not recorded). Some clones in this sample may be carry-over from other donors' samples. The CDR3 DNA follows: TGTGCCAGCTCAGGGGGGGCAGGCTCCTACGAGCAGTACGTC. Amino acid sequence: CASSGGAGSYEQYV.